The rows below give T cell receptor beta chains drawn from one sample of a study of OX40 agonist ivuxolimab in advanced cancers. Assay used: immunoSEQ multiplex PCR; TCRdb lists only in-frame clones, some missing. Of 55,000 to 80,000 clones in the sample, about four fifths were seen once. The sequenced sample was CD4+ or CD8+ T cells sorted from blood, obtained in a trial of the OX40 agonist ivuxolimab. These TCRs come from an adult with an advanced solid tumor such as melanoma, head and neck, liver or kidney cancer. The CDR3 runs from the conserved cysteine through the conserved F or W. A D gene is named only where the DNA matches it firmly. Only some rows state a clone size, as once, few, many or a class for expanded clones.

D: NA
J: TRBJ2-7
size: NA
V: TRBV13
length: 13
CDR3: CASSLGAAYEQYF
DNA: TGTGCCAGCAGCTTAGGGGCTGCCTACGAGCAGTACTTC

D: TRBD1
J: TRBJ2-2
size: NA
V: TRBV7-9
length: 15
CDR3: CASSLLSGGTGELFF
DNA: TGTGCCAGCAGCTTACTCTCAGGGGGCACCGGGGAGCTGTTTTTT

D: TRBD1
J: TRBJ1-5
size: NA
V: TRBV7-8
length: 18
CDR3: CASSLASGAGGINQPQHF
DNA: TGTGCCAGCAGCTTAGCTTCCGGCGCAGGGGGTATCAATCAGCCCCAGCATTTT

D: NA
J: TRBJ2-7
size: NA
V: TRBV10-3
length: 12
CDR3: CAISESDYEQYF
DNA: TGTGCCATCAGTGAGTCGGACTACGAGCAGTACTTC

D: NA
J: TRBJ2-7
size: NA
V: TRBV4-1
length: 17
CDR3: CASSHSGGTFSTYEQYF
DNA: TGCGCCAGCAGCCATAGTGGAGGGACATTCAGTACCTACGAGCAGTACTTC

D: NA
J: TRBJ2-7
size: NA
V: TRBV7-9
length: 17
CDR3: CASSSPSDPRSSYEQYF
DNA: TGTGCCAGCAGCTCACCCTCGGACCCAAGGAGCTCCTACGAGCAGTACTTC

D: NA
J: TRBJ2-1
size: NA
V: TRBV7-3
length: 13
CDR3: CASSLGADNEQFF
DNA: TGTGCCAGCAGCTTAGGGGCTGACAATGAGCAGTTCTTC

D: NA
J: TRBJ2-2
size: once
V: TRBV7-3
length: 14
CDR3: CASSFWGASGELFF
DNA: TGTGCCAGCAGCTTTTGGGGGGCCTCCGGGGAGCTGTTTTTT

D: TRBD1
J: TRBJ1-2
size: NA
V: TRBV11-2
length: 14
CDR3: CASSPDRTIYGYTF
DNA: TGTGCCAGCAGCCCGGACAGGACAATCTATGGCTACACCTTC

D: TRBD1
J: TRBJ2-1
size: NA
V: TRBV6-5
length: 13
CDR3: CASTGQGHNEQFF
DNA: TGTGCCAGCACCGGACAGGGCCACAATGAGCAGTTCTTC

D: NA
J: TRBJ1-1
size: once
V: TRBV7-9
length: 13
CDR3: CASSSTSGTEAFF
DNA: TGTGCCAGCAGCTCCACGTCGGGGACAGAAGCTTTCTTT

D: NA
J: TRBJ1-4
size: once
V: TRBV6-6
length: 15
CDR3: CASTPVRPTNEKLFF
DNA: TGTGCCAGCACCCCAGTGAGGCCAACTAATGAAAAACTGTTTTTT

D: TRBD1
J: TRBJ1-1
size: NA
V: TRBV27
length: 14
CDR3: CASSSRDRGTEAFF
DNA: TGTGCCAGCAGTAGCCGGGACAGAGGAACTGAAGCTTTCTTT

D: NA
J: TRBJ1-1
size: once
V: TRBV7-2
length: 14
CDR3: CASTPFGQGTEAFF
DNA: TGTGCCAGCACCCCCTTCGGCCAGGGCACTGAAGCTTTCTTT

D: TRBD2
J: TRBJ2-7
size: few
V: TRBV11-2
length: 14
CDR3: CASSLGLAGYEQYF
DNA: TGTGCCAGCAGCTTAGGACTAGCCGGCTACGAGCAGTACTTC

D: NA
J: TRBJ2-2
size: NA
V: TRBV11-3
length: 15
CDR3: CASSLAPGVTGELFF
DNA: TGTGCCAGCAGCTTAGCCCCAGGGGTAACCGGGGAGCTGTTTTTT

D: NA
J: TRBJ2-1
size: NA
V: TRBV29-1
length: 16
CDR3: CSVDLTGRWTYNEQFF
DNA: TGCAGCGTTGATTTGACAGGGAGGTGGACCTACAATGAGCAGTTCTTC

D: NA
J: TRBJ1-5
size: NA
V: TRBV7-2
length: 14
CDR3: CASSLLGQGQPQHF
DNA: TGTGCCAGCAGCTTACTGGGGCAGGGTCAGCCCCAGCATTTT

D: NA
J: TRBJ1-5
size: NA
V: TRBV27
length: 12
CDR3: CASGWRDQPQHF
DNA: TGTGCCAGCGGCTGGAGGGATCAGCCCCAGCATTTT

D: NA
J: TRBJ1-2
size: NA
V: TRBV18
length: 14
CDR3: CASSPNVERGGYTF
DNA: TGTGCCAGCTCACCAAATGTCGAGCGGGGCGGCTACACCTTC

D: NA
J: TRBJ2-7
size: NA
V: TRBV27
length: 14
CDR3: CASRRTRSSYEQYF
DNA: TGTGCCAGCAGGCGGACACGGAGCTCCTACGAGCAGTACTTC

D: NA
J: TRBJ2-5
size: NA
V: TRBV5-6
length: 12
CDR3: CASSLWGETQYF
DNA: TGTGCCAGCAGCCTTTGGGGTGAGACCCAGTACTTC

D: NA
J: TRBJ2-1
size: NA
V: TRBV7-9
length: 12
CDR3: CASSLRTNEQFF
DNA: TGTGCCAGCAGCTTAAGAACGAATGAGCAGTTCTTC

D: NA
J: TRBJ1-3
size: NA
V: TRBV5-6
length: 16
CDR3: CASSWAGTVSGNTIYF
DNA: TGTGCCAGCAGCTGGGCCGGGACTGTCTCTGGAAACACCATATATTTT

D: TRBD1
J: TRBJ1-2
size: NA
V: TRBV7-2
length: 16
CDR3: CASSSFPGQDYYGYTF
DNA: TGTGCCAGCAGCTCTTTTCCGGGACAGGACTACTATGGCTACACCTTC

D: NA
J: TRBJ1-1
size: NA
V: TRBV4-1
length: 13
CDR3: CASSPMENTEAFF
DNA: TGCGCCAGCAGCCCGATGGAGAACACTGAAGCTTTCTTT

D: NA
J: TRBJ2-2
size: few
V: TRBV28
length: 14
CDR3: CASSFIGGTGELFF
DNA: TGTGCCAGCAGTTTCATCGGGGGCACCGGGGAGCTGTTTTTT

D: NA
J: TRBJ2-7
size: NA
V: TRBV27
length: 14
CDR3: CASSLRKGAYEQYF
DNA: TGTGCCAGCAGTTTACGTAAGGGCGCCTACGAGCAGTACTTC

D: NA
J: TRBJ1-2
size: NA
V: TRBV5-4
length: 12
CDR3: CASSLQGYGYTF
DNA: TGTGCCAGCAGCTTGCAGGGCTATGGCTACACCTTC

D: NA
J: TRBJ1-3
size: once
V: TRBV11-2
length: 13
CDR3: CASSLRYGDTIYF
DNA: TGTGCCAGCAGCCTAAGATACGGTGACACCATATATTTT

D: NA
J: TRBJ2-6
size: NA
V: TRBV7-3
length: 16
CDR3: CASSLNPGSGANVLTF
DNA: TGTGCCAGCAGCTTAAATCCCGGTTCTGGGGCCAACGTCCTGACTTTC

D: NA
J: TRBJ1-2
size: NA
V: TRBV23-1
length: 14
CDR3: CASSQVTTHYGYTF
DNA: TGCGCCAGCAGTCAGGTTACGACCCACTATGGCTACACCTTC

D: NA
J: TRBJ2-7
size: NA
V: TRBV7-2
length: 16
CDR3: CASSLGHTTIIYEQYF
DNA: TGTGCCAGCAGCTTAGGGCACACGACTATTATCTACGAGCAGTACTTC

D: TRBD2
J: TRBJ2-1
size: NA
V: TRBV19
length: 17
CDR3: CASTPRASGGHYNEQFF
DNA: TGTGCCAGTACCCCCCGGGCTAGCGGGGGTCACTACAATGAGCAGTTCTTC

D: TRBD2
J: TRBJ2-7
size: NA
V: TRBV27
length: 14
CDR3: CASRTAGGPYEQYF
DNA: TGTGCCAGCCGTACAGCGGGAGGCCCCTACGAGCAGTACTTC

D: NA
J: TRBJ2-5
size: once
V: TRBV9
length: 12
CDR3: CASSGGGETQYF
DNA: TGTGCCAGCAGCGGAGGAGGCGAGACCCAGTACTTC

D: TRBD2
J: TRBJ2-1
size: NA
V: TRBV29-1
length: 13
CDR3: CSVEPSGYNEQFF
DNA: TGCAGCGTTGAACCTAGCGGTTACAATGAGCAGTTCTTC

D: TRBD1
J: TRBJ2-1
size: NA
V: TRBV25-1
length: 15
CDR3: CASSTPGQGENEQFF
DNA: TGTGCCAGCAGTACGCCGGGACAGGGTGAGAATGAGCAGTTCTTC

D: NA
J: TRBJ2-3
size: NA
V: TRBV11-3
length: 15
CDR3: CASSFEAGGTDTQYF
DNA: TGTGCCAGCAGCTTTGAGGCGGGCGGCACAGATACGCAGTATTTT

D: TRBD1
J: TRBJ2-2
size: NA
V: TRBV29-1
length: 14
CDR3: CSVEGDRGTGELFF
DNA: TGCAGCGTTGAAGGAGACAGGGGCACCGGGGAGCTGTTTTTT

D: NA
J: TRBJ1-4
size: NA
V: TRBV7-9
length: 12
CDR3: CASSAGYEKLFF
DNA: TGTGCCAGCAGCGCTGGATATGAAAAACTGTTTTTT